This T cell receptor beta chain is from a study of human versus mouse CDR3 diversity and MHC coevolution. The germline V and J ends were trimmed by 5 bases and 5 bases, with 21 bases remaining between them. The V gene's germline CDR1 is SGHTA and CDR2 FQGNSA. The CDR3 sequence is 16 residues long. Clones were read by immunoSEQ multiplex PCR, and TCRdb kept only the in-frame ones, dropping some. The table shows roughly 86,000 clones, with roughly 93% occurring only once. The sample comprised naive CD4+ T cells from blood. Subset given: CD45RO-negative CD62L-positive naive CD4 T cells. This chain connects TRBV7-2 to TRBJ2-5, with D possibly being TRBD2 (6 bases). The sequence was obtained from a person aged 30 to 69 in good health. The CDR3, as DNA: TGTGCCAGCAGCCTCTTAGGCAGGACTACCCGGGAGACCCAGTACTTC. Translated, it gives CASSLLGRTTRETQYF. Combining the CDR3 with reference TRBV7-2 and TRBJ2-5 gives the whole variable domain GAGVSQSPSNKVTEKGKDVELRCDPISGHTALYWYRQSLGQGLEFLIYFQGNSAPDKSGLPSDRFSAERTGGSVSTLTIQRTQQEDSAVYLCASSLLGRTTRETQYFGPGTRLLVL.